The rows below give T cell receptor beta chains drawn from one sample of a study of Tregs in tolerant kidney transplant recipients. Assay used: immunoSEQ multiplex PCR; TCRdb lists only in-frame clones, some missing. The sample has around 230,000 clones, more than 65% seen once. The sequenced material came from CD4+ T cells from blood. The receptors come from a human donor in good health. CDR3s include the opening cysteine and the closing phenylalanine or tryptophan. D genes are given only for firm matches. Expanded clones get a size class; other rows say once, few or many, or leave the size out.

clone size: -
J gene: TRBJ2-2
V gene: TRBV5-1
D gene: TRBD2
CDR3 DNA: TGCGCCAGCACTTCGACTAGCGGGAACACCGGGGAGCTGTTTTTT
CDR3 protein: CASTSTSGNTGELFF

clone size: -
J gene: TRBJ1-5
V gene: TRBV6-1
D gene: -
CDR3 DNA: TGTGCCAGCAGTGAAGCCCTTTTGCGGGGCAATCAGCCCCAGCATTTT
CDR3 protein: CASSEALLRGNQPQHF

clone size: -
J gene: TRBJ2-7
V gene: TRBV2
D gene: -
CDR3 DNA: TGTGCCAGCAGGGACGGGTGGCCGGGCACCTACGAGCAGTACTTC
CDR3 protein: CASRDGWPGTYEQYF

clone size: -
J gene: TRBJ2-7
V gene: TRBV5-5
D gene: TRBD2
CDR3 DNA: TGTGCCAGCAGTCCGAGGCGGGAGGGCCGTTACGAGCAGTACTTC
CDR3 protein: CASSPRREGRYEQYF

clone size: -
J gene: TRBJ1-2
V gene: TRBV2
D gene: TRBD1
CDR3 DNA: TGTGCCAGCAGTAGGGACAGCAAATATGGCTACACCTTC
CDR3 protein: CASSRDSKYGYTF

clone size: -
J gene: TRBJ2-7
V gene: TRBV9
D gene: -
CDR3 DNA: TGTCTCTCCTACGAGCAGTACTTC
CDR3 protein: CLSYEQYF

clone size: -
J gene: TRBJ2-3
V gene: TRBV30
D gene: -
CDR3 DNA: TGTGCCTGGAGCAGGACTGTCGTCGATACGCAGTATTTT
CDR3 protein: CAWSRTVVDTQYF

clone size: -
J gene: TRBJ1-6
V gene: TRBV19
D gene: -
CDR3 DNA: TGTGCCAGTAGTATGGGTATTTCGCATAATTCACCCCTCCACTTT
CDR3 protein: CASSMGISHNSPLHF

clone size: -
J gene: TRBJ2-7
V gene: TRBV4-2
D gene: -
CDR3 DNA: TGTGCCAGCAGCCAAGGTTCGGGGTTGCACTACGAGCAGTACTTC
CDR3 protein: CASSQGSGLHYEQYF

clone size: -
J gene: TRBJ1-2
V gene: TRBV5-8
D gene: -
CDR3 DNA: TGTGCCAGCAGCTTACGGGGGGCTAACTATGGCTACACCTTC
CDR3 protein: CASSLRGANYGYTF

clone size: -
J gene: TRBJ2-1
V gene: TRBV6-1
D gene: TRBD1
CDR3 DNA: TGTGCCAGTGGGACAGGGTGGTACAATGAGCAGTTCTTC
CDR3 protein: CASGTGWYNEQFF

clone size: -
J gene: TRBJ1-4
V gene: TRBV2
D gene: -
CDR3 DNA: TGTGCCTTCAGAGGGAATGAAAAACTGTTTTTT
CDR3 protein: CAFRGNEKLFF

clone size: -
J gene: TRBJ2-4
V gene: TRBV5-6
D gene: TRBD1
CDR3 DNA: TGTGCCAGCAGCTTGAGGGCAGGGGGCGCGGACATTCAGTACTTC
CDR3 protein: CASSLRAGGADIQYF

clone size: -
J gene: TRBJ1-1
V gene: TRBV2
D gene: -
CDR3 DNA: TGTGCCAGCAGTGCCCAGGGGATGAACACTGAAGCTTTCTTT
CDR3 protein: CASSAQGMNTEAFF

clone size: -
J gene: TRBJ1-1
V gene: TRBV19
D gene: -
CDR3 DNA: TGTGCCAGTAGTATTCCGGGGGTAAACACTGAAGCTTTCTTT
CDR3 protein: CASSIPGVNTEAFF

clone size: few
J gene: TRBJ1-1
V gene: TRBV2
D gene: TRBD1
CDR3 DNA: TGTGCCAGCAGTTACCGACAGGGAGGTCTCTTT
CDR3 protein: CASSYRQGGLF

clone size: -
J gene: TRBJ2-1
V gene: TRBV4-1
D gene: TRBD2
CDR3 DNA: TGCGCCAGCAGCCAAATGGGACTAGCGGGGCGTAGCTCCTACAATGAGCAGTTCTTC
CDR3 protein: CASSQMGLAGRSSYNEQFF

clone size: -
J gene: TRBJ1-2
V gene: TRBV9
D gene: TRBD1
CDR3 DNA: TGTGCCAGCAGCCCCCGGACAGGACTCTATGGCTACACCTTC
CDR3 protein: CASSPRTGLYGYTF

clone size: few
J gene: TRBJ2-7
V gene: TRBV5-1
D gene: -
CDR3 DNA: TGCGCCAGCAGCTTGGGACAGATCTACGAGCAGTACTTC
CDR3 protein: CASSLGQIYEQYF

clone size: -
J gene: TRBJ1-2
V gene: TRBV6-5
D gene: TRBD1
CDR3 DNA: TGTGCCAGCAGTGAAAGTCGGGACAGGGTCGGCTACACCTTC
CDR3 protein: CASSESRDRVGYTF

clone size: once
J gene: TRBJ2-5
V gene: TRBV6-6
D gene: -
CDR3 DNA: TGTGCCAGCACCAAGAGACCCGATAGCATAGAGACCCAGTACTTC
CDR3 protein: CASTKRPDSIETQYF

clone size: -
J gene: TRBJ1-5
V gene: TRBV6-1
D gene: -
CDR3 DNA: TGTGCCAGCAGTGACTCGCATCCATCCCAGCCCCAGCATTTT
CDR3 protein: CASSDSHPSQPQHF

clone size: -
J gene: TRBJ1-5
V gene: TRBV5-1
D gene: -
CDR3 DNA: TGCGCCAGCAGGTCCGAGACCCAAAATCAGCCCCAGCATTTT
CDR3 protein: CASRSETQNQPQHF

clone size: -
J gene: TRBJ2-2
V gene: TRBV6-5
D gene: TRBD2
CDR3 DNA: TGTGCCAGCAGCTCTAGCGGGAACACCGGGGAGCTGTTTTTT
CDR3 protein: CASSSSGNTGELFF

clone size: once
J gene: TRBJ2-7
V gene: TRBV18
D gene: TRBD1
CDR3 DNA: TGTGCCAGCTCACCGGGAGGGGACAGGGGGTACGAGCAGTACTTC
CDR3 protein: CASSPGGDRGYEQYF

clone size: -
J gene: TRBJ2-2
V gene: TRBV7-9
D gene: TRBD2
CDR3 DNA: TGTGCCAGCAGCTTATCTCCCGAGCGGGATACCGGGGAGCTGTTTTTT
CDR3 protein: CASSLSPERDTGELFF

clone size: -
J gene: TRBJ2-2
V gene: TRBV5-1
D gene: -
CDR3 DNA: TGCGCCAGCAGCTTGGCCGGCAGACAGGTGAACACCGGGGAGCTGTTTTTT
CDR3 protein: CASSLAGRQVNTGELFF

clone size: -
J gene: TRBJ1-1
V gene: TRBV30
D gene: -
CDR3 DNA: TGTGCCTGGAGTTCCCAAAGGGCAGGGGAGAACACTGAAGCTTTCTTT
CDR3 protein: CAWSSQRAGENTEAFF

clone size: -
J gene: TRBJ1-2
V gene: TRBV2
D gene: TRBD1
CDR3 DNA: TGTGCCAGCAGAGCCTATACAGGGGGCGCCTACTATGGCTACACCTTC
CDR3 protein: CASRAYTGGAYYGYTF

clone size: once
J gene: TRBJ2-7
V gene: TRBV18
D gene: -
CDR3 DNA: TGTGCCAGCTCACCAGGGGAGTACGAGCAGTACTTC
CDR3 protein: CASSPGEYEQYF

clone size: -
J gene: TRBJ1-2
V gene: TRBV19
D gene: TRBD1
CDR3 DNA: TGTGCCAGTAGTATATTAGGGACAGGTCCCGGTGGCTACACCTTC
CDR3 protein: CASSILGTGPGGYTF

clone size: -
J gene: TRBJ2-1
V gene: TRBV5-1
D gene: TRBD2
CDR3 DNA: TGCGCCAGCAGCCCCACGACTAGCGCAAGCCCCCATGAGCAGTTCTTC
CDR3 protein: CASSPTTSASPHEQFF

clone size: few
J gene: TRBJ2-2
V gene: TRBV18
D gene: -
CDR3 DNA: TGTGCCAGCTCACCAAACCGGGGCCCGAACACCGGGGAGCTGTTTTTT
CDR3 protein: CASSPNRGPNTGELFF

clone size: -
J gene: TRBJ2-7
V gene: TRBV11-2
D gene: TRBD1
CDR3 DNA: TGTGCCAGCAGTCCGACAGGACAGGGGGCACACGAGCAGTACTTC
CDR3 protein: CASSPTGQGAHEQYF

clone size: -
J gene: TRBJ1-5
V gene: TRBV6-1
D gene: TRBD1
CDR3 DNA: TGTGCCAGCGCCCCAGGACAGGCCCAGGGGCCCCAGCATTTT
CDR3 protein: CASAPGQAQGPQHF

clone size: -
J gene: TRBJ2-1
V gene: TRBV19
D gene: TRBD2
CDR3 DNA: TGTGCCAGTAGGCTAGCGGGAGGGGTCTACAATGAGCAGTTCTTC
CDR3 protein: CASRLAGGVYNEQFF

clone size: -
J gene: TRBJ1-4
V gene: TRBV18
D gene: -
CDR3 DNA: TGTGCCAGCTCACCAGGAGCGGATGAAAAACTGTTTTTT
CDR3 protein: CASSPGADEKLFF

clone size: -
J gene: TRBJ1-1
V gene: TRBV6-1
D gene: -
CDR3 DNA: TGTGCCAGTCTACCGGGGACCTCGCTGAACACTGAAGCTTTCTTT
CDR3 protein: CASLPGTSLNTEAFF

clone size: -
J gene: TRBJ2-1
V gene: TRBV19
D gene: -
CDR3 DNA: TGTGCCAGTAGTAAGACCACACTGTCCTACAATGAGCAGTTCTTC
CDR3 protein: CASSKTTLSYNEQFF

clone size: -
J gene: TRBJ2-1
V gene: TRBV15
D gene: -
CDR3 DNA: TGTGCCACTTCTCGAGATATCGGCGGCTACAATGAGCAGTTCTTC
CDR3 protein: CATSRDIGGYNEQFF

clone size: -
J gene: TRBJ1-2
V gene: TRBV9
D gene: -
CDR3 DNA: TGTGCCAGCAGCCCCCCGCGGAGTCAGAGTGGCTACACCTTC
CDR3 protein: CASSPPRSQSGYTF

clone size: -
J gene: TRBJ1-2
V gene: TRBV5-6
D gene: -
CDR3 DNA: TGTGCCAGCAGCTTGCAGGGCCCCTATGGCTACACCTTC
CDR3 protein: CASSLQGPYGYTF

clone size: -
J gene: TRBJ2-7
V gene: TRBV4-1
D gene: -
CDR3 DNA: TGCGCCAGCAGCCGGAGGGGGGGACAGGAGGTCCACGAGCAGTACTTC
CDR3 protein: CASSRRGGQEVHEQYF

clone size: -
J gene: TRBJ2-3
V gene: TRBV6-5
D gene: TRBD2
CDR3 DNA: TGTGCCAGCAGTCCCCTCGGGACTAGCGGCCTTACGCAGTATTTT
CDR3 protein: CASSPLGTSGLTQYF

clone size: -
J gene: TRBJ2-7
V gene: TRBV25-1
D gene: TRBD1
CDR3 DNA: TGTGCCAGCAGTGAATATGGGACAGGGGTCTACGAGCAGTACTTC
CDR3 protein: CASSEYGTGVYEQYF

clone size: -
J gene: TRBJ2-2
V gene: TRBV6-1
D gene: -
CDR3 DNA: TGTGCCAGCAGTGAAGCGAGGGTCGGAGCGAACACCGGGGAGCTGTTTTTT
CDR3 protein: CASSEARVGANTGELFF

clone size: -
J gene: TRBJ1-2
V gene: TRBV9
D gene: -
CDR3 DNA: TGTGCCAGCTCCAATCAGGGGCAGATTAACTATGGCTACACCTTC
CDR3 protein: CASSNQGQINYGYTF

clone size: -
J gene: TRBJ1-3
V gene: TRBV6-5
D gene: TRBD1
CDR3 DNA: TGTGCCAGCAGTTACCAACAGACAGGGGCTGGAAACACCATATATTTT
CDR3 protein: CASSYQQTGAGNTIYF

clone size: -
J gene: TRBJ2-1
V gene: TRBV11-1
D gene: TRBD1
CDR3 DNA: TGTGCCAGCAGCTTGGGACAGGGGCGTAACAATGAGCAGTTCTTC
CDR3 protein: CASSLGQGRNNEQFF

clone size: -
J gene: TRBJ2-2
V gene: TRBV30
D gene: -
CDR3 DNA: TGTGCCTGGAAGAAGGACACCCTCTACACCGGGGAGCTGTTTTTT
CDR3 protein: CAWKKDTLYTGELFF

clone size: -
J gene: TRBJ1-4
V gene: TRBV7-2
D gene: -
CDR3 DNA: TGTGCCAGCAGCTTACGCAGGGGAATAACTAATGAAAAACTGTTTTTT
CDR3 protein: CASSLRRGITNEKLFF